The 5 T cell receptor beta chains reported below all come from one sample, sequenced in a study of blood T cells in healthy people across ages. The authors ran a second PCR of about 6 to 11 cycles using a sample-barcoded 5' primer and a J-beta primer mix. TCRdb called the 5' RACE reads again in MiXCR, with one record for every CDR3 protein. The table lists hundreds of thousands of distinct CDR3 sequences, around half of them singletons. Specimen: blood. These receptor sequences come from an older woman in good health.

This clonotype occurred a few times. The chain couples TRBV2 to TRBJ2-1; 8 bases fit TRBD2. The V segment lost 8 bases and the J segment 7 bases; nucleotides outside the gene matches: 1. Germline V gene sequence: CDR1 SNHLY, CDR2 FYNNEI. The CDR3 is made up of 11 amino acids. The CDR3 region is CASRGGNEQFF. For the CDR3, the DNA is TGTGCCAGCCGCGGGGGGAATGAGCAGTTCTTC.

The sample holds a few counts of this clonotype. V gene TRBV20-1 combines with J gene TRBJ1-1, with D uncertain. Trimming left V 2 bases short and J 0 bases short, with 10 bases between. CDR1 and CDR2 from the germline V gene are DFQATT and SNEGSKA (reference sequence). This CDR3 has 14 amino acids. The CDR3 region has the DNA TGCAGTGCTAGAAAAACTGGGGTGAACACTGAAGCTTTCTTT. This encodes CSARKTGVNTEAFF.

Note on this clonotype: At one end, the junction sequence differs from germline, possibly due to a read error. This rearrangement joins TRBV7-2 to TRBJ2-5; 7 positions agree with TRBD2. Germline CDR1 is SGHTA and CDR2 is FQGNSA. This CDR3 contains 14 residues. The chain's CDR3 is CVSSQTSYKETQYF. CDR3 DNA: TGTGTCAGCAGCCAGACTAGCTACAAAGAGACCCAGTACTTC.

This rearrangement joins TRBV20-1 to TRBJ1-2; 7 bases map to TRBD1. The CDR3 runs 12 residues. Unmatched junction bases numbered 5, after V lost 6 bases and J lost 4 bases. Germline V gene lookup returns CDR1 DFQATT and CDR2 SNEGSKA (reference sequence). This chain's CDR3 is CSATGVGYGYTF. CDR3 in DNA: TGCAGTGCCACAGGGGTAGGCTATGGCTACACCTTC.

This clonotype came up many times. The J gene is TRBJ2-3, the V gene TRBV27, with a tentative D call TRBD2 (5 bases). In germline, CDR1 is MNHEY, CDR2 SMNVEV (reference sequence). Trimming pared 7 bases from V and 6 bases from J, leaving 17 bases between. This CDR3 has 14 amino acids. CDR3 region: CASIGSTSRDTQYF. The DNA of the CDR3 is TGTGCCAGCATTGGGAGCACGTCTCGGGATACGCAGTATTTT.